Included here is one T cell receptor (beta chain) sequence, with context. The table lists this clonotype with many counts. This receptor's antigen is unknown. Nothing much larger sits one base from this clone, and base qualities are not available. The data are from a study of T cells in Graves' hyperthyroidism and ophthalmopathy (dated by TCRdb to between 2018 and 2021). About the study as a whole: TCR V-J signatures able to tell the groups apart were searched for in a discovery cohort of 90 to 100 patients, of whom about 40 had Graves' ophthalmopathy and about 60 had stable Graves' hyperthyroidism. The approximately 90 discovery patients were divided at random into training and test sets in a 7:3 ratio. Once sampling was done, hyperthyroidism patients were given methimazole at a starting dose of 30 mg daily, whereas ophthalmopathy patients were given high-dose intravenous methylprednisolone. The study also compared thyroid tissue and blood T-cell repertoires from roughly 6 Graves' hyperthyroidism patients. An independent validation cohort of about 20 hyperthyroidism patients and 15 or so patients who later progressed to ophthalmopathy tested prospective prediction of ophthalmopathy. The paper reports TCR Vbeta CDR3 sequencing of approximately 130 peripheral blood samples: 40 to 45 ophthalmopathy, approximately 74 hyperthyroidism and around 17 progressor patients. On the study overall, not on this receptor specifically: No statistical method was used to fix the sample size in advance, and group allocation was not hidden from the investigators. Ophthalmopathy was separated from stable hyperthyroidism by a 13 V-J signature model, with over 85% sensitivity and about 81% specificity obtained in cross-validation and 80%/75% obtained in testing. Blood samples also contained most of the expanded thyroid clonotypes (frequency above 0.001), which suggests that blood repertoires may reflect thyroid immune responses. In validation, progression to ophthalmopathy was predicted by the model with around 70% sensitivity and nearly 75% specificity, a median of approximately 7.1 months before onset.

Stable Graves' hyperthyroidism was defined as the absence of progression to ophthalmopathy over 18 months of follow-up. The hyperthyroidism patients were between 18 and 65 years old and newly diagnosed, with a disease duration of less than 2 months. Patients with uncontrolled infections, other autoimmune diseases, pregnancy or lactation were excluded. Diagnoses were based on clinical symptoms, serum thyroxine and TRAb, thyroid ultrasound and orbital computed tomography. Total RNA was extracted using Trizol reagent, and RNA quality was assessed on an Agilent 2100 Bioanalyzer. At the junction V is shortened by 2 bases and J by 4 bases; bases outside the gene matches: 4. CDR1 and CDR2 are drawn from the germline V gene (reference sequence): SEHNR, FQNEAQ. Spanning cysteine to phenylalanine, the CDR3 consists of 15 amino acids. Only the CDR3 DNA is retained, 45 bases long and in frame from the first base.

The TCR beta CDR3 regions were amplified from the RNA transcripts. For the first round of RT-PCR on the TCR CDR3, the HTBI primer set was used together with the Qiagen OneStep RT-PCR kit. A second multiplex PCR round built the libraries, followed by size selection and purification. Libraries were sequenced paired-end with 100 bp reads on an Illumina HiSeq2000. Turning to the authors' computational methods: Raw data were processed with SOAPnuke, discarding reads with adapters, uncalled bases, mean Phred below 15, or no exact constant-primer or identifier match. COPE v1.2.5 was used to merge high-quality paired reads, and clonotypes were defined as unique nucleotide sequences. MiTCR v1.1 was used to align clonotypes to the IMGT TRBV, TRBD and TRBJ reference segments. The analysis was restricted to V-J combinations with a frequency above 0.0001, which together covered 98% to 99.2% of the repertoires. The TCS score was defined as the ratio of F50 (clonal expansion) to E x V (chaos), calculated using BLOSUM62-based TCRdist between CDR3 peptides within each V-J. Welch's t-statistics and random forest reduced several hundred V-J features to 13, which were used in a naive Bayes classifier (R e1071). The similarity between thyroid and blood repertoires was quantified using the Morisita-Horn index. The raw public data were reprocessed by TCRdb itself: fastp quality trimming at Q25, MiXCR clonotype calling, in-frame beta chains only. Every CDR3 protein is listed once, alongside the most common genes and DNA of its rows. For this entry, the V and J calls and clone size follow TCRdb and not the study's own pipeline. This sample has about 540,000 distinct CDR3 sequences in its table, and more than 45% of those were observed once. The leading ten clones occupy approximately 8.4% of the sample.

The TCR originated in a young woman with Graves' hyperthyroidism. Input material: peripheral blood or thyroid tissue (not recorded which). In this chain, TRBV7-9 is recombined with TRBJ1-4; 7 of the junction bases match TRBD1. The CDR3 here reads CASSLRGDSNEKLFF. The DNA sequence reads TGTGCCAGCAGCTTAAGGGGGGACAGTAATGAAAAACTGTTTTTT. Reference TRBV7-9 and TRBJ1-4 proteins supply the regions before and after the CDR3; the full variable domain is: DTGVSQNPRHKITKRGQNVTFRCDPISEHNRLYWYRQTLGQGPEFLTYFQNEAQLEKSRLLSDRFSAERPKGSFSTLEIQRTEQGDSAMYLCASSLRGDSNEKLFFGSGTQLSVL.